The 22 T cell receptor beta chains below all came from one sample that was sequenced in a study of cytomegalovirus exposure and HLA in healthy donors. PCR employed 60 Vbeta and 13 Jbeta primers. Assay used: immunoSEQ multiplex PCR; TCRdb lists only in-frame clones, some missing. The table shows about 120,000 clones, with more than 60% occurring only once. Material: PBMCs. The receptors come from a woman aged 40 to 49 in good health and CMV-seronegative.

The chain employs TRBV7-3 and TRBJ1-6; maybe TRBD1 (5 bases). The germline V and J ends were trimmed by 3 bases and 8 bases, with 8 bases remaining between them. The CDR3 loop spans 13 amino acids. CDR1 and CDR2 (germline): SGHTA, FQGTGA. The chain's CDR3 is CASSFGAHSPLHF. The CDR3 region has the DNA TGTGCCAGCAGCTTTGGGGCCCATTCACCCCTCCACTTT.

The rearrangement uses TRBV4-3 and TRBJ2-2; 7 positions agree with TRBD1. Trimming took 0 bases from V and 6 from J; bases not matched to a gene: 4. CDR1 is LGHNA and CDR2 is YSLEER in the germline V gene. The CDR3 length is 15 residues. CDR3: CASSQDEGAPGELFF. CDR3 sequence (DNA): TGCGCCAGCAGCCAAGATGAGGGGGCCCCCGGGGAGCTGTTTTTT.

This sequence joins TRBV6-4 and TRBJ2-2; D not certain. CDR3 length: 13 amino acids. The germline V gene has CDR1 MRHNA and CDR2 SNTAGT. With 2 bases removed from V and 5 bases from J, the gap between germline ends came to 6 bases. CDR3 bases: TGTGCCAGCAGTGACACGGAGACCGGGGAGCTGTTTTTT. Translation: CASSDTETGELFF.

The genes are TRBV28 and TRBJ2-7; 11 positions match TRBD2. The CDR3 is 22 residues long. The V and J ends lost 3 bases and 0 bases, in that order; junction bases with no gene match: 22. Germline V gene sequence: CDR1 MDHEN, CDR2 SYDVKM. Here the CDR3 DNA reads TGTGCCAGCAGTTTCATTCGCGGACTAGCGGGTAGTATGTCGTCGGACTCCTACGAGCAGTACTTC. Protein sequence: CASSFIRGLAGSMSSDSYEQYF.

The rearrangement links TRBV5-4 to TRBJ2-2; maybe TRBD2 (6 bases). Trimming stripped 4 bases from V and 4 bases from J, with 14 bases between. The CDR3 is made up of 15 amino acids. CDR1 and CDR2 from the germline V gene are SGHNT and YYREEE (reference sequence). The DNA for the CDR3 is TGTGCCAGCAGCGGCGGGGCCCCAGGCACCGGGGAGCTGTTTTTT. Protein: CASSGGAPGTGELFF.

The chain joins TRBV4-3 to TRBJ2-5; 8 nucleotides line up with TRBD2. This CDR3 has 16 amino acids. The germline V gene encodes CDR1 LGHNA and CDR2 YSLEER. V lost 0 bases to trimming and J lost 0 bases; unmatched junction nucleotides: 3. CDR3 nucleotides: TGCGCCAGCAGCCAAGATGGAGCGGGGGACCAAGAGACCCAGTACTTC. It encodes CASSQDGAGDQETQYF.

V and J are TRBV4-3 and TRBJ1-2; 9 nucleotides line up with TRBD1. Germline V gene sequence: CDR1 LGHNA, CDR2 YSLEER. V shed 1 base, J shed 4 bases, and the junction held 4 bases outside the gene matches. The CDR3 has 15 residues. CDR3 amino acids: CASSQVGQGTYGYTF. CDR3 coding DNA: TGCGCCAGCAGCCAAGTGGGACAGGGCACCTATGGCTACACCTTC.

A few counts support this clone. This chain connects TRBV9 to TRBJ2-3; 11 bases line up with TRBD2. The CDR3 extends over 19 amino acids. Germline trimming cut 2 bases from V and 1 base from J; bases unmatched to any gene: 12. In germline, CDR1 is SGDLS, CDR2 YYNGEE. The CDR3: CASSVTGTSGYEGTDTQYF. The CDR3 DNA reads TGTGCCAGCAGCGTCACCGGGACTAGCGGTTATGAGGGCACAGATACGCAGTATTTT.

The chain carries TRBV4-1 and TRBJ1-5; 8 bases are a match to TRBD1. V trimming: 4 bases; J trimming: 2 bases; junction bases outside the gene matches: 10. Germline values: CDR1 MGHRA, CDR2 YSYEKL. This CDR3 region has 17 residues. CDR3 DNA sequence: TGCGCCAGCAGCCCTGACAGGGGTTTAAGAGGCAATCAGCCCCAGCATTTT. Encoded protein: CASSPDRGLRGNQPQHF.

The chain employs TRBV7-2 and TRBJ2-4, with 9 positions matching TRBD2. The CDR3 spans 14 residues. The germline CDR1 and CDR2 sequences are SGHTA and FQGNSA. Unmatched junction bases numbered 3, after V lost 5 bases and J lost 4 bases. The CDR3 loop reads CASSPTSGKNIQYF. The CDR3 coding sequence is TGTGCCAGCAGCCCAACTAGCGGGAAAAACATTCAGTACTTC.

Comments on this clone: A junction boundary mismatches the germline segment, possibly from a read error. The chain recombines TRBV7-9 with TRBJ1-1; D perhaps matches TRBD1 (5 bases). There are 16 residues in the CDR3. The germline V gene has CDR1 SEHNR and CDR2 FQNEAQ (reference sequence). The CDR3 loop is CSSSPRGRNMNTEAFF. The DNA for the CDR3 is TGTTCCAGCAGCCCCCGGGGGAGAAACATGAACACTGAAGCTTTCTTT.

This chain links TRBV30 with TRBJ2-3, with D possibly matching TRBD1 (6 bases). V was clipped by 6 bases and J by 3 bases, with 22 bases between them. The CDR3 has 16 amino acids. From germline, CDR1 is GTSNPN and CDR2 SVGIG (reference sequence). Here the CDR3 reads CACSPLGAVRTDTQYF. CDR3 nucleotide sequence: TGTGCCTGTTCGCCTCTGGGGGCGGTGAGAACAGATACGCAGTATTTT.

The chain employs TRBV19 and TRBJ1-1; tentative D call: TRBD1 (5 bases). V was pared by 3 bases and J by 1 base, with 9 bases between. The CDR3 is 14 amino acids. Germline V gene lookup returns CDR1 LNHDA and CDR2 SQIVND (reference sequence). This chain's CDR3 is CASSILGANTEAFF. DNA for the CDR3: TGTGCCAGTAGTATTCTAGGGGCGAACACTGAAGCTTTCTTT. Variable domain in full (rest from reference TRBV19 and TRBJ1-1): DGGITQSPKYLFRKEGQNVTLSCEQNLNHDAMYWYRQDPGQGLRLIYYSQIVNDFQKGDIAEGYSVSREKKESFPLTVTSAQKNPTAFYLCASSILGANTEAFFGQGTRLTVV.

V usage is TRBV7-9 and J usage is TRBJ2-7; maybe TRBD1 (6 bases). V lost 5 bases and J lost 3, with 14 bases in between. The V gene's germline CDR1 is SEHNR and CDR2 FQNEAQ (reference sequence). The CDR3 is made up of 14 amino acids. The CDR3 sequence is CASSPQGTHYEQYF. CDR3 nucleotide sequence: TGTGCCAGCAGCCCACAGGGTACCCACTACGAGCAGTACTTC.

This clone was observed a single time. This sequence joins TRBV5-4 and TRBJ1-3; TRBD1 matches at 10 bases. V lost 4 bases and J lost 4; bases outside the gene matches: 5. Per germline, CDR1 SGHNT and CDR2 YYREEE (reference sequence). This CDR3 comprises 15 residues. The CDR3 region has the DNA TGTGCCAGCAGCCCCGGACAGGGGGTCGGAAACACCATATATTTT. This codes for CASSPGQGVGNTIYF.

This clone occurred a few times. The chain links TRBV5-6 to TRBJ1-2; D not resolved. V lost 0 bases, J lost 5 bases, and 14 bases lay in between. Germline V gives CDR1 SGHDT, CDR2 YYEEEE. This CDR3 has 15 residues. The CDR3 region is CASSLVGRPGYGYTF. CDR3 bases: TGTGCCAGCAGCTTGGTCGGACGTCCGGGGTATGGCTACACCTTC. Filled out from reference TRBV5-6 and TRBJ1-2, the complete variable domain reads DAGVTQSPTHLIKTRGQQVTLRCSPKSGHDTVSWYQQALGQGPQFIFQYYEEEERQRGNFPDRFSGHQFPNYSSELNVNALLLGDSALYLCASSLVGRPGYGYTFGSGTRLTVV.

The chain links TRBV5-1 to TRBJ2-7, with TRBD2 matching over 15 bases. The CDR3 extends over 18 amino acids. Losses at the gene ends were 3 bases for V and 7 bases for J; bases not matched to a gene: 14. Germline loops: CDR1 SGHRS, CDR2 YFSETQ. The CDR3 coding sequence is TGCGCCAGCAGCTGGGACTTACGGACTAGCGGGGGGGCCCGAGAGCAGTACTTC. Encoded protein: CASSWDLRTSGGAREQYF.

The chain uses TRBV25-1 and TRBJ2-7, with D unresolved. V lost 7 bases, J lost 3 bases, and 7 bases lay in between. Germline V gene data show CDR1 as MGHDK and CDR2 as SYGVNS. This CDR3 spans 11 amino acids. The CDR3 coding sequence is TGTGCCAGCACCCCTTACTACGAGCAGTACTTC. This translates into CASTPYYEQYF.

This chain uses TRBV25-1 with TRBJ2-2; D is possibly TRBD1 (6 bases). Trimming pared 6 bases from V and 5 bases from J, leaving 10 bases between. The CDR3 loop spans 13 amino acids. CDR1 MGHDK and CDR2 SYGVNS come from the germline V gene. The CDR3 loop is CASSSGVTGELFF. Written as DNA, the CDR3 is TGTGCCAGCAGCTCAGGGGTAACCGGGGAGCTGTTTTTT.

The DNA of the CDR3 is TGCGCCAGCAGCTATGGCGGGGGGGGAGGGAATGAGCAGTTCTTC. Its translation is CASSYGGGGGNEQFF. The chain couples TRBV5-1 to TRBJ2-1, with 9 bases identical to TRBD2. The CDR3 length is 15 residues. Unmatched junction bases numbered 8, after V lost 3 bases and J lost 7 bases. The germline V gene encodes CDR1 SGHRS and CDR2 YFSETQ.

This clone was detected only a few times. The V and J genes are TRBV7-9 and TRBJ2-1; 13 bases agree with TRBD2. Looked up from germline, CDR1 is SEHNR and CDR2 is FQNEAQ (reference sequence). V was pared by 5 bases and J by 1 base, with 11 bases of the junction left unmatched. This CDR3 region has 19 residues. CDR3 sequence reads: CASSVEGRTSGGSYNEQFF. CDR3 nucleotide sequence: TGTGCCAGCAGCGTAGAAGGCCGGACTAGCGGGGGTTCCTACAATGAGCAGTTCTTC. Variable domain in full (rest from reference TRBV7-9 and TRBJ2-1): DTGVSQNPRHKITKRGQNVTFRCDPISEHNRLYWYRQTLGQGPEFLTYFQNEAQLEKSRLLSDRFSAERPKGSFSTLEIQRTEQGDSAMYLCASSVEGRTSGGSYNEQFFGPGTRLTVL.

The V gene is TRBV5-6, the J gene TRBJ2-3; TRBD2 matches 10 bases. The CDR3 is made up of 16 amino acids. Germline CDR1 and CDR2: SGHDT and YYEEEE. J lost 3 bases, V lost 0 bases, and 4 bases had no gene match. The CDR3 region is CASSLASGGATDTQYF. DNA for the CDR3: TGTGCCAGCAGCTTGGCGAGCGGGGGGGCGACAGATACGCAGTATTTT.